Below are 30 T cell receptor beta chains sequenced from a single sample in a study of blood T cell repertoires in COVID-19. The repertoire was sequenced with immunoSEQ multiplex PCR; TCRdb's copy has only in-frame clones and lacks some. The repertoire holds about 200,000 clones, with approximately 90% as singletons. The material sequenced was PBMCs or T cells enriched from blood (not recorded which). All receptors derive from a man aged 25 to 40 who had recovered from COVID-19.

The chain joins TRBV24-1 to TRBJ2-7; 11 bases match TRBD1. The junction had 5 bases not matched to a gene; V was cut back by 4 bases and J by 4 bases. CDR1 is KGHDR and CDR2 is SFDVKD in the germline V gene. This CDR3 has 15 amino acids. CDR3: CATSDSGTGGYEQYF. Written as DNA, the CDR3 is TGTGCCACCAGTGACTCCGGGACAGGGGGATACGAGCAGTACTTC.

The gene calls are TRBV6-5 and TRBJ2-1, with a weak D call TRBD2 (6 bases). The CDR3 spans 11 residues. Germline V gene sequence: CDR1 MNHEY, CDR2 SVGAGI. V lost 5 bases and J 7 bases, leaving 6 bases between the germline ends. The DNA for the CDR3 is TGTGCCAGCAGTCGGGGGAATGAGCAGTTCTTC. Translated, it gives CASSRGNEQFF.

The chain recombines TRBV5-1 with TRBJ1-2; tentative D call: TRBD1 (6 bases). CDR3 length: 15 residues. Trimming shortened V by 0 bases and J by 1 base, and 10 bases separated the two germline ends. Per the germline V gene, CDR1 is SGHRS and CDR2 is YFSETQ. CDR3 nucleotide sequence: TGCGCCAGCAGCTTGGACAGGGCGATTAACTATGGCTACACCTTC. The encoded protein is CASSLDRAINYGYTF.

The chain uses TRBV10-2 and TRBJ1-5; no firm D call. Germline CDR1 reads WSHSY; CDR2 reads SAAADI. The CDR3 runs 15 residues. The V end lost 6 bases, the J end lost 4 bases, and 16 bases lay between the germline ends. The CDR3 spells CASRREGSGNQPQHF. DNA for the CDR3: TGCGCCAGCAGGAGGGAGGGAAGCGGTAATCAGCCCCAGCATTTT.

This clone appeared a few times. The chain recombines TRBV30 with TRBJ1-3; unclear D gene. The CDR3 is made up of 15 amino acids. Germline V gene lookup returns CDR1 GTSNPN and CDR2 SVGIG (reference sequence). V lost 1 base, J lost 0 bases, and 10 bases lay in between. As DNA, the CDR3 is TGTGCCTGGAGTGCACTGGACTCCTCTGGAAACACCATATATTTT. Encoded protein: CAWSALDSSGNTIYF.

J is TRBJ1-1 and V is TRBV13; D is unresolved. Germline V gives CDR1 PRHDT, CDR2 FYEKMQ (reference sequence). The CDR3 is made up of 12 amino acids. V lost 1 base, J lost 7 bases, and 7 bases lay in between. In DNA form, the CDR3 reads TGTGCCAGCAGCTTAGACACAGTTGAAGCTTTCTTT. Its translation: CASSLDTVEAFF.

The gene calls are TRBV19 and TRBJ2-1; a possible D gene is TRBD1 (6 bases). CDR1 and CDR2 (germline): LNHDA, SQIVND (reference sequence). Trimming removed 5 bases from V and 12 bases from J, with 20 bases in between. This CDR3 is built from 14 residues. DNA of the CDR3: TGTGCCAGTAGTTATTTAGGGGGTATGAGTCCGCAGTTCTTC. Translated, it gives CASSYLGGMSPQFF.

The chain couples TRBV7-9 to TRBJ2-2, with 9 bases aligning to TRBD1. Per germline, CDR1 SEHNR and CDR2 FQNEAQ (reference sequence). The CDR3 totals 14 residues. V was pared by 5 bases and J by 7 bases, with 5 bases of the junction left unmatched. CDR3 in DNA: TGTGCCAGCAGCACCCCGGACAGGGGCGGGGAGCTGTTTTTT. It translates to CASSTPDRGGELFF. The whole variable domain, remainder taken from reference TRBV7-9 and TRBJ2-2, is DTGVSQNPRHKITKRGQNVTFRCDPISEHNRLYWYRQTLGQGPEFLTYFQNEAQLEKSRLLSDRFSAERPKGSFSTLEIQRTEQGDSAMYLCASSTPDRGGELFFGEGSRLTVL.

The J gene is TRBJ2-5, the V gene TRBV19, with 10 bases identical to TRBD2. Germline V gene lookup returns CDR1 LNHDA and CDR2 SQIVND (reference sequence). The CDR3 sequence is 16 residues long. The trim removed 0 bases at V and 4 bases at J, leaving 5 bases unmatched. As DNA, the CDR3 is TGTGCCAGTAGTATAGATCCAGCGGGGGGGCCAGAGACCCAGTACTTC. This codes for CASSIDPAGGPETQYF. The variable domain in full, completed from reference TRBV19 and TRBJ2-5, reads DGGITQSPKYLFRKEGQNVTLSCEQNLNHDAMYWYRQDPGQGLRLIYYSQIVNDFQKGDIAEGYSVSREKKESFPLTVTSAQKNPTAFYLCASSIDPAGGPETQYFGPGTRLLVL.

The J gene is TRBJ2-1, the V gene TRBV29-1, with D perhaps TRBD2 (6 bases). CDR3 size: 15 residues. Germline loops: CDR1 SQVTM, CDR2 ANQGSEA. Between the trimmed V and J ends, which lost 3 bases and 4 bases, there was a span of 16 bases. The CDR3 DNA is TGCAGCGTTGAGTGGTTCGCGGGGCGTTACAATGAGCAGTTCTTC. It codes for CSVEWFAGRYNEQFF.

V gene TRBV27 combines with J gene TRBJ2-1, with 7 bases aligning to TRBD1. CDR1 is MNHEY and CDR2 is SMNVEV in the germline V gene (reference sequence). CDR3 length: 15 residues. V lost 6 bases to trimming and J lost 1 base; unmatched junction nucleotides: 6. CDR3 DNA sequence: TGTGCCAGCAGCCCGGGGACAGCTTCCTACAATGAGCAGTTCTTC. Translating it yields CASSPGTASYNEQFF.

The J gene is TRBJ1-2, the V gene TRBV10-1; D gene unclear. V lost 0 bases, J lost 4 bases, and 6 bases lay in between. In germline, CDR1 is WNHNN, CDR2 SYGVQD (reference sequence). The CDR3 sequence is 13 residues long. The CDR3 bases are TGCGCCAGCAGTGAGTCATCAGGCTATGGCTACACCTTC. Translation: CASSESSGYGYTF.

The chain couples TRBV11-1 to TRBJ2-3; 11 bases line up with TRBD2. The CDR3 loop spans 16 amino acids. The germline CDR1 and CDR2 sequences are SGHAT and FQDESV (reference sequence). The V segment lost 5 bases and the J segment 2 bases; nucleotides outside the gene matches: 6. CDR3 region: CASSETSGTVTDTQYF. CDR3 nucleotides: TGTGCCAGCAGCGAGACTAGCGGGACAGTCACAGATACGCAGTATTTT.

The V and J genes are TRBV5-1 and TRBJ1-2, with D maybe TRBD1 (6 bases). V was pared by 4 bases and J by 5 bases, with 15 bases between. There are 14 residues in the CDR3. Germline V CDR1 and CDR2: SGHRS, YFSETQ. CDR3 nucleotides: TGCGCCAGCAGCATTAAGGGGGAGAGGTATGGCTACACCTTC. Residues: CASSIKGERYGYTF.

V usage is TRBV10-3 and J usage is TRBJ2-7, with 10 positions matching TRBD2. The germline gives CDR1 ENHRY, CDR2 SYGVKD. The length of the CDR3 is 15 residues. V gave up 6 bases and J gave up 2 bases; unmatched junction bases: 7. The CDR3 region has the DNA TGTGCCATCAGGGACAGCGGGGGGGCGGCCTACGAGCAGTACTTC. Its protein product is CAIRDSGGAAYEQYF.

The gene calls are TRBV11-3 and TRBJ2-6; 7 nucleotides agree with TRBD1. Unmatched junction bases numbered 4, after V lost 9 bases and J lost 2 bases. Germline-derived CDR1 and CDR2 are SGHNT and YENEEA. This CDR3 has 14 residues. CDR3: CASSGGTGANVLTF. The CDR3 nucleotides read TGTGCCAGTTCAGGGGGTACTGGGGCCAACGTCCTGACTTTC.

This clone occurred a few times. The chain has TRBV30 and TRBJ2-2; 9 nucleotides agree with TRBD1. With V trimmed by 2 bases and J by 6 bases, 7 bases remained unmatched. CDR3 length: 15 amino acids. The germline V gene has CDR1 GTSNPN and CDR2 SVGIG (reference sequence). In DNA form, the CDR3 reads TGTGCCTGGAGTCCCCGACAGGGGGTCCCCGGGGAGCTGTTTTTT. Residues: CAWSPRQGVPGELFF.

The chain employs TRBV2 and TRBJ1-6, with D unresolved. This CDR3 is built from 14 residues. V dropped 4 bases and J dropped 9 bases, with 13 bases sitting between them. CDR1 and CDR2 from the germline V gene are SNHLY and FYNNEI. As DNA, the CDR3 is TGTGCCAGCAGTGGTCCGTTCCGGGGTTCACCCCTCCACTTT. Protein product: CASSGPFRGSPLHF.

V and J are TRBV19 and TRBJ2-1; tentative D call: TRBD1 (5 bases). Looked up from germline, CDR1 is LNHDA and CDR2 is SQIVND (reference sequence). Trimming removed 3 bases at V and 4 bases at J, with 16 bases between. The CDR3 has 16 amino acids. The CDR3 reads CASSMGVGGAYNEQFF. CDR3 DNA: TGTGCCAGTAGTATGGGTGTCGGTGGGGCATACAATGAGCAGTTCTTC.

This chain links TRBV6-1 with TRBJ2-7, with 8 bases that match TRBD1. The V gene end was trimmed by 3 bases and the J gene end by 3 bases; junction bases not matched to a gene: 7. In germline, CDR1 is MNHNS, CDR2 SASEGT. The CDR3 has 15 amino acids. CDR3 protein: CASSEPGQAIYEQYF. The CDR3 nucleotides read TGTGCCAGCAGTGAGCCGGGACAGGCCATCTACGAGCAGTACTTC.

The rearrangement uses TRBV28 and TRBJ2-3, with D tentatively TRBD1 (5 bases). V lost 3 bases to trimming and J lost 4 bases, with 11 bases between them. Germline V CDR1 and CDR2: MDHEN, SYDVKM. The CDR3 is 14 amino acids. In nucleotides, the CDR3 is TGTGCCAGCAGTTTTCACAGCAGGGCAGATACGCAGTATTTT. Its translation: CASSFHSRADTQYF.

This chain's CDR3 is CASSRRTSGAYEQYF. DNA for the CDR3: TGTGCCAGCAGCCGGCGGACTAGCGGGGCCTACGAGCAGTACTTC. The gene calls are TRBV3-1 (or the pseudogene TRBV3-2) and TRBJ2-7, with 12 bases fitting TRBD2. The germline gives CDR1 LGHDT, CDR2 YNNKEL (reference sequence). With 4 bases clipped from V and 2 bases from J, the junction kept 3 bases outside the gene matches. This CDR3 spans 15 amino acids.

The V and J genes are TRBV11-2 and TRBJ2-7; possible D gene TRBD1, 6 bases. V gave up 4 bases and J gave up 1 base, with 17 bases separating them. Germline values: CDR1 SGHAT, CDR2 FQNNGV. CDR3 length: 16 amino acids. The CDR3 reads CASSSETGHLSYEQYF. CDR3 in DNA: TGTGCCAGCAGCTCGGAAACGGGACACCTTTCCTACGAGCAGTACTTC.

The rearrangement links TRBV7-9 to TRBJ1-2; D gene unclear. Trimming pared 4 bases from V and 3 bases from J, leaving 9 bases between. CDR1 is SEHNR and CDR2 is FQNEAQ in the germline V gene (reference sequence). The CDR3 is 13 amino acids. The CDR3 spells CASSSTDYYGYTF. CDR3 DNA sequence: TGTGCCAGCAGCTCGACGGACTACTATGGCTACACCTTC.

This sequence joins TRBV7-8 and TRBJ2-2; TRBD1 aligns across 9 bases. The trim removed 5 bases at V and 3 bases at J, leaving 7 bases unmatched. This CDR3 has 16 residues. From germline, CDR1 is SGHVS and CDR2 FQNEAQ. The CDR3 sequence: CASSRDRGWDTGELFF. The CDR3 DNA sequence: TGTGCCAGCAGCCGAGACAGGGGGTGGGACACCGGGGAGCTGTTTTTT.

The V gene is TRBV30, the J gene TRBJ1-3; D is unclear. Germline V gene lookup returns CDR1 GTSNPN and CDR2 SVGIG (reference sequence). V was clipped by 3 bases and J by 0 bases, with 9 bases between them. This CDR3 has 14 amino acids. The chain's CDR3 is CAWSLGDSGNTIYF. The CDR3 DNA reads as TGTGCCTGGAGCCTCGGGGACTCTGGAAACACCATATATTTT.

This clone occurred once. This chain links TRBV19 with TRBJ2-3, with TRBD2 as a possible D gene (6 bases). The CDR3 runs 16 residues. Trimming removed 5 bases at V and 3 bases at J, with 18 bases between. Germline V gene lookup returns CDR1 LNHDA and CDR2 SQIVND (reference sequence). The CDR3 region has the DNA TGTGCCAGTAGTCCAGGAGCCCTCGGGGGAACAGATACGCAGTATTTT. Translated: CASSPGALGGTDTQYF.

In this sample, this clone turned up a few times. The genes are TRBV4-3 and TRBJ2-1; 9 nucleotides align to TRBD2. V gave up 0 bases and J gave up 3 bases; unmatched junction bases: 3. This CDR3 has 16 residues. Germline V gene lookup returns CDR1 LGHNA and CDR2 YSLEER. The CDR3 region is CASSQDPAGGYNEQFF. Here the CDR3 DNA reads TGCGCCAGCAGCCAAGATCCAGCGGGGGGCTACAATGAGCAGTTCTTC.

This chain uses TRBV7-2 with TRBJ2-2; 7 bases fit TRBD2. Per germline, CDR1 SGHTA and CDR2 FQGNSA. V lost 4 bases, J lost 7 bases, and 18 bases stayed unmatched. CDR3 length equals 18 residues. CDR3 sequence: CASSSRASGTTNYGELFF. CDR3 coding DNA: TGTGCCAGCAGCTCTAGGGCGTCCGGGACTACAAATTACGGGGAGCTGTTTTTT.

The J gene is TRBJ1-1, the V gene TRBV7-9; D gene ambiguous. The V gene's germline CDR1 is SEHNR and CDR2 FQNEAQ (reference sequence). V was trimmed by 8 bases and J by 4 bases, leaving 11 bases between them. The CDR3 is 12 residues long. In DNA, the CDR3 is TGTGCCAGCCCGAGGGAAGGCACTGAAGCTTTCTTT. This encodes CASPREGTEAFF.